One and the same sample provided the 28 T cell receptor beta chains below, sequenced in a study of cytomegalovirus exposure and HLA in healthy donors. In the PCR, 60 Vbeta and 13 Jbeta primers were used. Assay used: immunoSEQ multiplex PCR; TCRdb lists only in-frame clones, some missing. This repertoire shows over 200,000 clones, about 80% found once; its top ten account for roughly 2.5%. Specimen: PBMCs. Receptors were obtained from a woman aged 55-69 years in good health and CMV-seropositive.

V and J are TRBV7-3 and TRBJ2-1; 8 bases match TRBD2. Germline CDR1 reads SGHTA; CDR2 reads FQGTGA. The length of the CDR3 is 13 residues. V shed 5 bases and J 7 bases; nucleotides not matched to a gene: 4. CDR3 protein: CASSTGTSNEQFF. Written as DNA, the CDR3 is TGTGCCAGCAGCACAGGGACTAGTAATGAGCAGTTCTTC.

The gene calls are TRBV18 and TRBJ1-5; TRBD1 matches at 7 bases. There are 16 residues in the CDR3. Unmatched junction bases numbered 6, after V lost 3 bases and J lost 1 base. Per germline, CDR1 KGHSH and CDR2 LQKENI. DNA of the CDR3: TGTGCCAGCTCACCCTTCGGACAGGACAGCAATCAGCCCCAGCATTTT. Translated, it gives CASSPFGQDSNQPQHF.

The chain is built from TRBV10-3 and TRBJ2-1, with TRBD2 matching 8 bases. CDR3 length: 14 residues. Germline-derived CDR1 and CDR2 are ENHRY and SYGVKD. V lost 6 bases to trimming and J lost 4 bases; unmatched junction nucleotides: 5. The CDR3 DNA is TGTGCCATCAGGGAACTAGCGGCGTACAATGAGCAGTTCTTC. It translates to CAIRELAAYNEQFF.

This chain uses TRBV30 with TRBJ1-1, with a tentative D call TRBD1 (6 bases). The CDR3 extends over 13 amino acids. CDR1 and CDR2 (germline): GTSNPN, SVGIG (reference sequence). V was shortened by 5 bases and J by 5 bases, with 15 bases between the two germline ends. This chain's CDR3 is CAWERGGGTEAFF. DNA of the CDR3: TGTGCCTGGGAGAGAGGGGGGGGAACTGAAGCTTTCTTT.

The chain employs TRBV5-1 and TRBJ2-5, with TRBD1 as a possible D gene (5 bases). V shed 2 bases and J shed 8 bases, with 13 bases lying between them. This CDR3 comprises 13 residues. Per germline, CDR1 SGHRS and CDR2 YFSETQ. The CDR3 sequence: CASSFGQGATQYF. The CDR3, as DNA: TGCGCCAGCAGCTTCGGGCAGGGCGCCACCCAGTACTTC.

The chain has TRBV29-1 and TRBJ2-6; D unclear. The V gene's germline CDR1 is SQVTM and CDR2 ANQGSEA. V was pared by 3 bases and J by 3 bases, with 9 bases between. This CDR3 region has 14 residues. CDR3 bases: TGCAGCGTTGAGGTTGCCGGTGGGGCCAACGTCCTGACTTTC. It specifies CSVEVAGGANVLTF.

The chain employs TRBV2 and TRBJ2-7; no definite D call. The germline V gene encodes CDR1 SNHLY and CDR2 FYNNEI. V lost 4 bases, J lost 3 bases, and 10 bases lay in between. CDR3 size: 13 residues. The CDR3 DNA reads TGTGCCAGCAGTGCAGGCATCCTCTACGAGCAGTACTTC. It codes for CASSAGILYEQYF.

The chain joins TRBV5-4 to TRBJ2-7; a possible D gene is TRBD1 (5 bases). Germline V CDR1 and CDR2: SGHNT, YYREEE (reference sequence). The CDR3 totals 15 residues. Deletions cut 1 base from V and 0 bases from J, with 11 bases between. CDR3 DNA: TGTGCCAGCAGCTTGCAGGGCCTCAGCTCCTACGAGCAGTACTTC. This codes for CASSLQGLSSYEQYF. The full variable domain, with the rest looked up from reference TRBV5-4 and TRBJ2-7, is ETGVTQSPTHLIKTRGQQVTLRCSSQSGHNTVSWYQQALGQGPQFIFQYYREEENGRGNFPPRFSGLQFPNYSSELNVNALELDDSALYLCASSLQGLSSYEQYFGPGTRLTVT.

The chain carries TRBV4-1 and TRBJ2-6; 9 positions agree with TRBD1. Germline V gene lookup returns CDR1 MGHRA and CDR2 YSYEKL. Trimming took 4 bases from V and 4 from J; bases not matched to a gene: 5. The CDR3 length is 16 residues. CDR3 nucleotide sequence: TGCGCCAGCAGCCTTGGGACAGGGTCGGGGGCCAACGTCCTGACTTTC. Amino acid sequence: CASSLGTGSGANVLTF.

The rearrangement joins TRBV6-1 to TRBJ2-7, with D possibly matching TRBD1 (5 bases). CDR3 length: 13 residues. Germline V gene data show CDR1 as MNHNS and CDR2 as SASEGT. V lost 7 bases and J 2 bases, leaving 12 bases between the germline ends. CDR3 sequence reads: CASTLQETYEQYF. CDR3 nucleotide sequence: TGTGCCAGCACCTTACAGGAAACCTACGAGCAGTACTTC.

The rearrangement joins TRBV6-1 to TRBJ1-4, with TRBD1 identical over 7 bases. The CDR3 runs 14 residues. V trimming: 5 bases; J trimming: 4 bases; junction bases outside the gene matches: 4. Germline CDR1 is MNHNS and CDR2 is SASEGT. The CDR3 DNA follows: TGTGCCAGCAGTAGACAGGGAAGTAATGAAAAACTGTTTTTT. Translated: CASSRQGSNEKLFF.

This chain connects TRBV7-2 to TRBJ2-1, with D tentatively TRBD2 (6 bases). Between the trimmed V and J ends, which lost 5 bases and 0 bases, there was a span of 11 bases. This CDR3 is built from 15 residues. In germline, CDR1 is SGHTA, CDR2 FQGNSA. The CDR3 DNA follows: TGTGCCAGCAGCCTGTGGACTACCTCCTACAATGAGCAGTTCTTC. Protein sequence: CASSLWTTSYNEQFF.

This clone was found a few times. The rearrangement joins TRBV7-9 to TRBJ1-2; D unresolved. Germline CDR1 reads SEHNR; CDR2 reads FQNEAQ (reference sequence). This CDR3 has 13 residues. V was trimmed by 6 bases and J by 0 bases, leaving 8 bases between them. This chain's CDR3 is CASSDIANYGYTF. As DNA, the CDR3 is TGTGCCAGCAGTGATATAGCTAACTATGGCTACACCTTC.

V and J are TRBV4-1 and TRBJ1-6; no clear D. The CDR3 consists of 15 residues. Germline V lookup: CDR1 MGHRA, CDR2 YSYEKL. V was pared by 6 bases and J by 0 bases, with 9 bases between. CDR3 DNA: TGCGCCAGCAGTAAAGAGAGCTCCTATAATTCACCCCTCCACTTT. Its protein is CASSKESSYNSPLHF.

The gene calls are TRBV29-1 and TRBJ2-5, with D uncertain. Germline V CDR1 and CDR2: SQVTM, ANQGSEA. The V and J ends lost 7 bases and 5 bases respectively, with 8 bases between them. The CDR3 covers 10 residues. Here the CDR3 reads CSGFRETQYF. CDR3 nucleotide sequence: TGCAGCGGTTTCAGGGAGACCCAGTACTTC.

J is TRBJ1-1 and V is TRBV9; no clear D gene. V shed 3 bases and J shed 4 bases, with 13 bases lying between them. Germline values: CDR1 SGDLS, CDR2 YYNGEE. The CDR3 runs to 14 residues. This CDR3 reads CASSEGGQTTEAFF. The CDR3 region has the DNA TGTGCCAGCAGCGAGGGAGGGCAGACCACTGAAGCTTTCTTT.

The chain combines TRBV14 with TRBJ2-3; TRBD2 matches 7 bases. The CDR3 has 16 residues. Per the germline V gene, CDR1 is SGHDN and CDR2 is FVKESK. V lost 2 bases to trimming and J lost 4 bases; unmatched junction nucleotides: 9. As DNA, the CDR3 is TGTGCCAGCAGCCAATACACCGGGACTACCGCAGATACGCAGTATTTT. This translates into CASSQYTGTTADTQYF.

The rearrangement uses TRBV9 and TRBJ2-1; TRBD2 matches at 13 bases. CDR1 is SGDLS, CDR2 YYNGEE, per germline. V shed 3 bases and J 10 bases; nucleotides not matched to a gene: 7. This CDR3 contains 15 residues. CDR3 protein: CASSETSGGAEEQFF. In DNA form, the CDR3 reads TGTGCCAGCAGCGAAACTAGCGGGGGGGCGGAGGAGCAGTTCTTC.

This clone was seen more than once but under ten times. The chain combines TRBV7-2 with TRBJ1-4; D is perhaps TRBD1 (6 bases). The CDR3 contains 16 residues. Germline CDR1 and CDR2: SGHTA and FQGNSA. V lost 4 bases and J lost 8, with 20 bases in between. The CDR3 region is CASSSRSSQGIEKLFF. Written as DNA, the CDR3 is TGTGCCAGCAGCTCTCGATCGTCACAGGGAATCGAAAAACTGTTTTTT. The full variable domain, in which reference TRBV7-2 and TRBJ1-4 provide the parts outside the CDR3, is GAGVSQSPSNKVTEKGKDVELRCDPISGHTALYWYRQSLGQGLEFLIYFQGNSAPDKSGLPSDRFSAERTGGSVSTLTIQRTQQEDSAVYLCASSSRSSQGIEKLFFGSGTQLSVL.

The chain couples TRBV5-1 to TRBJ2-5; TRBD2 matches at 8 bases. The V and J ends lost 5 bases and 4 bases, in that order; junction bases with no gene match: 7. Per germline, CDR1 SGHRS and CDR2 YFSETQ. There are 14 residues in the CDR3. In nucleotides, the CDR3 is TGCGCCAGCAGTAGAGCGGGAGTTCGAGAGACCCAGTACTTC. Its protein is CASSRAGVRETQYF.

The chain has TRBV5-1 and TRBJ2-3; 7 positions match TRBD2. Germline V lookup: CDR1 SGHRS, CDR2 YFSETQ. After removal of 4 bases from V and 0 bases from J, the junction contained 5 bases not matched to a gene. The CDR3 loop spans 15 amino acids. The CDR3: CASSVPSGSTDTQYF. In nucleotides, the CDR3 is TGCGCCAGCAGCGTCCCTAGCGGTAGCACAGATACGCAGTATTTT.

The chain combines TRBV18 with TRBJ1-4, with D perhaps TRBD1 (6 bases). The V end lost 3 bases, the J end lost 7 bases, and 15 bases lay between the germline ends. Per the germline V gene, CDR1 is KGHSH and CDR2 is LQKENI. The length of the CDR3 is 15 residues. Here the CDR3 reads CASSPGGAPGEKLFF. Here the CDR3 DNA reads TGTGCCAGCTCACCCGGGGGGGCGCCCGGTGAAAAACTGTTTTTT.

The chain recombines TRBV18 with TRBJ2-7; 8 positions agree with TRBD1. V dropped 6 bases and J dropped 2; count of bases not matched to a gene: 9. CDR1 and CDR2 (germline): KGHSH, LQKENI. CDR3 length: 15 amino acids. CDR3 sequence reads: CASSPTGTGAYEQYF. The CDR3 DNA is TGTGCCAGCTCGCCGACCGGGACAGGAGCCTACGAGCAGTACTTC.

This chain joins TRBV30 and TRBJ2-3, with a possible D match to TRBD2 (5 bases). The CDR3 is made up of 14 amino acids. Germline V gene lookup returns CDR1 GTSNPN and CDR2 SVGIG (reference sequence). V lost 2 bases and J lost 0, with 9 bases in between. The CDR3 DNA reads as TGTGCCTGGAGTCAGACTACTAGCACAGATACGCAGTATTTT. Translation gives CAWSQTTSTDTQYF.

This clone was seen more than once but under ten times. The rearrangement uses TRBV27 and TRBJ1-1; D possibly corresponds to TRBD1 (5 bases). V was trimmed by 5 bases and J by 0 bases, leaving 19 bases between them. Germline CDR1 and CDR2: MNHEY and SMNVEV (reference sequence). This CDR3 comprises 17 residues. The CDR3 sequence: CASSPGLWYPMNTEAFF. The CDR3 DNA sequence: TGTGCCAGCAGTCCGGGACTATGGTACCCCATGAACACTGAAGCTTTCTTT.

This clone appeared a few times. The rearrangement links TRBV5-4 to TRBJ1-5; tentative D call: TRBD1 (6 bases). Germline V gives CDR1 SGHNT, CDR2 YYREEE (reference sequence). The CDR3 contains 13 residues. Trimming took 2 bases from V and 6 from J, leaving 9 bases between them. CDR3: CASSFQGSQPQHF. In nucleotides, the CDR3 is TGTGCCAGCAGCTTCCAGGGGTCTCAGCCCCAGCATTTT.

The gene calls are TRBV18 and TRBJ2-7; tentatively, D is TRBD1 (6 bases). CDR1 is KGHSH and CDR2 is LQKENI in the germline V gene. V was shortened by 1 base and J by 6 bases, with 13 bases between the two germline ends. CDR3 length: 14 residues. CDR3 DNA: TGTGCCAGCTCACCACGGGGGCAAGGTAGCGAGCAGTACTTC. This gives the protein CASSPRGQGSEQYF.

V usage is TRBV7-2 and J usage is TRBJ2-1, with D maybe TRBD2 (6 bases). The CDR3 covers 13 residues. Germline V lookup: CDR1 SGHTA, CDR2 FQGNSA. Trimming took 3 bases from V and 9 from J, leaving 12 bases between them. The CDR3 spells CASSFSLGGEQFF. The CDR3 nucleotides read TGTGCCAGCAGCTTTTCCCTCGGGGGTGAGCAGTTCTTC. Using reference TRBV7-2 and TRBJ2-1 for the parts outside the CDR3, the full variable domain is GAGVSQSPSNKVTEKGKDVELRCDPISGHTALYWYRQSLGQGLEFLIYFQGNSAPDKSGLPSDRFSAERTGGSVSTLTIQRTQQEDSAVYLCASSFSLGGEQFFGPGTRLTVL.